Included here is one T cell receptor beta chain sequence, with context. This clonotype was seen many times. This clone's antigen is unknown. No base-level quality is on record; no much larger clone is a single base apart. At the junction V is shortened by 5 bases and J by 3 bases; bases outside the gene matches: 4. Based on the germline V gene (reference sequence), the CDR1 and CDR2 sequences are SEHNR and FQNEAQ. The CDR3 holds 14 amino acids from the cysteine to the phenylalanine. Only the CDR3 region is kept as DNA, spanning 42 bases read in frame from base 1. Library preparation used 5' RACE. For sequencing, an Illumina HiSeq 2000 was employed. Template switching introduced a universal primer binding site; the final cDNA contained a unique molecular identifier, enabling accurate counting of TCR cDNA molecules. First-strand cDNA for TCR alpha and beta chains was synthesized from specific primers in the conserved constant-segment region. To control for contamination, every cDNA library was double barcoded, receiving both a SMART-Mk sample barcode and Illumina barcodes. TruSeq adapter sequences and Illumina sample barcodes were added in two successive PCR steps. The Illumina HiSeq platform was used with custom primers to sequence TCR alpha and beta cDNA libraries. The original methods were these. Raw reads were processed with MiGEC to extract unique molecular identifiers, and MiXCR was used to determine CDR3 positions. Recombination models were inferred per individual with the repgenHMM and IGoR tools using an EM algorithm. The tcR package in R was used for shared clonotype analysis, with sharing normalized by the product of cloneset sizes. To study raw recombination without the effects of thymic and clonal selection, out-of-frame nonproductive sequences were analyzed. TCRdb passed the public sequencing reads through fastp at Q25 and MiXCR, retaining productive beta sequences. Rows matching on CDR3 protein sequence are summarized as one entry with the most common DNA and genes. What appears here as the V and J calls and clone size reflects TCRdb's work, not the paper's. The sample table shows some 500,000 distinct CDR3 sequences, and around 9.6% are seen once. The ten largest clones take up around 3.1% of the sample.

Every donor was a healthy Caucasian. Three pairs of female monozygotic twins, all aged about 18 to 29 years, made up the twin cohort. Peripheral blood mononuclear cells were used as the source from which RNA for TCR libraries was isolated. This sample is drawn from a study of identical twins (dated by TCRdb to about 2016). Regarding the complete study: To test whether fetal clonotypes persist, this study deep-sequenced TCR alpha and beta repertoires from monozygotic twins, from unrelated adults of various ages, and from cord blood. To rule out contamination, replicate twin experiments were performed at different times with different library preparation protocols.

Study-wide conclusions, independent of this receptor: In beta out-of-frame sequences, excess twin sharing was weaker, because having fewer shared sequences lowered the signal-to-noise ratio. Abundant cord blood beta clonotypes carried fewer insertions; young adult naive repertoires showed a weaker similar trend, while memory repertoires showed none. Recombination models systematically underestimated out-of-frame TCR alpha sharing in monozygotic twins but agreed with sharing between unrelated individuals. Conclusions relied on cross-sectional statistical analysis, since the same donors could not be followed over many years. Compared with coincidental sharing between unrelated individuals, out-of-frame TCR alpha sequences shared between twins showed an excess of sequences with low generation probability. Zero-insertion analyses could be partly confounded by invariant T cells such as MAIT and iNKT, although diverse VJ usage argued against such confounding for most clonotypes.

The sample was also reused in another study, on yellow fever vaccine responses in identical twins. The second source states: According to the authors, in identical twins the way T cells responded to vaccination appeared partly convergent and partly personalized. The study precisely tracked vaccine-responding T cell clones in identical twins.

Here the chain combines TRBV7-9 and TRBJ2-7; 10 bases in the junction line up with TRBD1. The clonotype originates from a woman between 18 and 29 years old in good health. The sequenced sample consisted of PBMCs. The encoded CDR3 is CASSARDRGYEQYF. The nucleotide sequence reads as follows: TGTGCCAGCAGCGCCCGGGACAGGGGCTACGAGCAGTACTTC. With the portions outside the CDR3 filled from the reference TRBV7-9 and TRBJ2-7 genes, the complete variable region becomes DTGVSQNPRHKITKRGQNVTFRCDPISEHNRLYWYRQTLGQGPEFLTYFQNEAQLEKSRLLSDRFSAERPKGSFSTLEIQRTEQGDSAMYLCASSARDRGYEQYFGPGTRLTVT.